This T cell receptor beta chain was captured by sequencing in a study of neurological immune-mediated disorders. V shed 6 bases and J shed 4 bases, with 13 bases lying between them. The CDR3 has 14 amino acids. The study, taken as a whole, reports: No expanded-clone CDR3 amino acid sequence recurred across subjects, suggesting private TCR-beta repertoires. For the multiple sclerosis repertoire cluster, no association with any clinical or MRI feature was found.

This clonotype was counted ten times or more. Its specificity is not known. TCRdb called the 5' RACE reads again in MiXCR, with one record for every CDR3 protein. Found here are about 50,000 distinct CDR3 sequences, 1.5% to 2% of them singletons; the top ten hold 2.2%. V gene TRBV12-3 or TRBV12-4 combines with J gene TRBJ2-1; no reliable D call. The sequencing input was PBMCs. This clonotype was obtained from a woman aged 40 to 50 with multiple sclerosis. The DNA for the CDR3 is TGTGCCAGCAGCCCCCCCCGCGGTTACAATGAGCAGTTCTTC. This gives the protein CASSPPRGYNEQFF.